These 22 T cell receptor beta chains came from one sample sequenced in a study of T cell changes during pregnancy in multiple sclerosis. The assay was immunoSEQ multiplex PCR, and TCRdb's table has in-frame clones only and misses some. The profile shows 55,000 to 80,000 clones, roughly 92% of them singletons. The specimen was CD8+ T cells from peripheral blood mononuclear cells, collected in the second trimester of pregnancy. The origin of the receptors is a female donor with multiple sclerosis, enrolled in a pregnancy study.

The chain joins TRBV25-1 to TRBJ1-2; tentatively, D is TRBD1 (6 bases). Per germline, CDR1 MGHDK and CDR2 SYGVNS. Trimming took off 9 bases at V and 0 bases at J, with 11 bases between the two ends. There are 13 residues in the CDR3. The CDR3, as DNA: TGTGCCAGTAAGACAGGATCTAACTATGGCTACACCTTC. Translation gives CASKTGSNYGYTF.

The table lists this clone with a count of one. This chain uses TRBV5-6 with TRBJ2-7; 8 bases are shared with TRBD2. The length of the CDR3 is 14 residues. With V trimmed by 4 bases and J by 3 bases, 6 bases remained unmatched. The V gene's germline CDR1 is SGHDT and CDR2 YYEEEE. CDR3 coding DNA: TGTGCCAGCAGCACCGGGACTAGTTTCTACGAGCAGTACTTC. Its translation: CASSTGTSFYEQYF.

The chain carries TRBV9 and TRBJ2-3; TRBD2 might be the D (6 bases). The germline gives CDR1 SGDLS, CDR2 YYNGEE. This CDR3 has 15 amino acids. Deletions cut 0 bases from V and 1 base from J, with 9 bases between. The CDR3 region is CASSVEPGGTDTQYF. The CDR3 DNA is TGTGCCAGCAGCGTAGAACCGGGGGGCACAGATACGCAGTATTTT.

The rearrangement uses TRBV7-9 and TRBJ1-3, with D possibly being TRBD1 (5 bases). Trimming took 7 bases from V and 0 from J, leaving 10 bases between them. The germline V gene has CDR1 SEHNR and CDR2 FQNEAQ (reference sequence). The CDR3 loop spans 14 amino acids. The CDR3 reads CASTQGRSGNTIYF. DNA of the CDR3: TGTGCCAGCACCCAGGGTCGCTCTGGAAACACCATATATTTT.

This CDR3 is CASSPTGYEQYF. In DNA form, the CDR3 reads TGTGCCAGCTCACCGACTGGCTACGAGCAGTACTTC. The chain joins TRBV18 to TRBJ2-7; D remains ambiguous. The CDR3 contains 12 residues. Germline assignment: CDR1 KGHSH and CDR2 LQKENI. V gave up 3 bases and J gave up 3 bases, with 6 bases separating them.

In DNA, the CDR3 is TGCGCCAGCAGCCAAGATGTAACTAGCGGGTGGTACGAGCAGTACTTC. Its translation: CASSQDVTSGWYEQYF. The genes are TRBV4-3 and TRBJ2-7; 9 bases fit TRBD2. In germline, CDR1 is LGHNA, CDR2 YSLEER. V gave up 0 bases and J gave up 4 bases; unmatched junction bases: 7. CDR3 size: 16 residues.

The chain combines TRBV6-5 with TRBJ2-1; possibly TRBD1 for D (5 bases). V shed 3 bases and J shed 5 bases, with 11 bases lying between them. CDR1 and CDR2 from the germline V gene are MNHEY and SVGAGI. This CDR3 spans 14 amino acids. In nucleotides, the CDR3 is TGTGCCAGCAGTTATATCAAGGGGCACAATGAGCAGTTCTTC. This encodes CASSYIKGHNEQFF.

The V gene is TRBV7-9, the J gene TRBJ1-5; TRBD1 agrees at 12 bases. CDR1 and CDR2 from the germline V gene are SEHNR and FQNEAQ (reference sequence). The length of the CDR3 is 15 residues. V was pared by 3 bases and J by 6 bases, with 3 bases of the junction left unmatched. CDR3 sequence: CASSLGQGAVQPQHF. CDR3 nucleotides: TGTGCCAGCAGCTTGGGACAGGGGGCAGTTCAGCCCCAGCATTTT.

This clone has just one count. The rearrangement uses TRBV19 and TRBJ2-1; D remains unclear. V lost 1 base and J 4 bases, leaving 8 bases between the germline ends. Germline CDR1 is LNHDA and CDR2 is SQIVND (reference sequence). The CDR3 is 14 amino acids. CDR3 sequence: CASSIGSTYNEQFF. The CDR3 DNA reads as TGTGCCAGTAGTATAGGCTCCACTTACAATGAGCAGTTCTTC.

This chain links TRBV27 with TRBJ1-1; 8 bases align to TRBD1. This CDR3 region has 15 residues. Germline V gene sequence: CDR1 MNHEY, CDR2 SMNVEV (reference sequence). Trimming took 6 bases from V and 1 from J; bases not matched to a gene: 7. CDR3 region: CASSPGGHQNTEAFF. The CDR3 DNA follows: TGTGCCAGCAGCCCAGGGGGCCATCAGAACACTGAAGCTTTCTTT.

The rearrangement joins TRBV27 to TRBJ2-5, with D hard to call. V was shortened by 4 bases and J by 5 bases, with 14 bases between the two germline ends. The CDR3 is 14 residues long. Germline lookup yields CDR1 MNHEY and CDR2 SMNVEV (reference sequence). The DNA of the CDR3 is TGTGCCAGCAGTTCCCGCATGAAACGGGAGACCCAGTACTTC. Protein product: CASSSRMKRETQYF.

The V and J genes are TRBV5-8 and TRBJ1-3; the match to TRBD1 covers 11 bases. Germline V gene lookup returns CDR1 SGHTS and CDR2 YDEGEE. The CDR3 contains 17 residues. After removal of 3 bases from V and 4 bases from J, the junction contained 9 bases not matched to a gene. The CDR3 DNA follows: TGTGCCAGCAGCTCGGGACAGGGGGGCCCTGAGGGAAACACCATATATTTT. Amino acid sequence: CASSSGQGGPEGNTIYF.

The chain uses TRBV11-1 and TRBJ2-1; weak D call: TRBD2 (6 bases). CDR1 is SGHAT, CDR2 FQDESV, per germline (reference sequence). This CDR3 is built from 16 residues. Trimming took 1 base from V and 1 from J, leaving 11 bases between them. This chain's CDR3 is CASSLGRLGSYNEQFF. DNA for the CDR3: TGTGCCAGCAGCTTAGGTCGACTAGGGTCCTACAATGAGCAGTTCTTC.

This chain joins TRBV9 and TRBJ2-1, with 8 bases identical to TRBD2. The J segment lost 4 bases and the V segment lost 3 bases, leaving 6 bases of the junction unmatched. Germline V gives CDR1 SGDLS, CDR2 YYNGEE. The length of the CDR3 is 15 residues. For the CDR3, the DNA is TGTGCCAGCAGCGGGGGGGCTAGCGGGTACAATGAGCAGTTCTTC. Protein sequence: CASSGGASGYNEQFF.

This clone was observed a single time. V is TRBV6-5 and J is TRBJ1-1; no definite D call. V was shortened by 4 bases and J by 2 bases, with 8 bases between the two germline ends. Germline values: CDR1 MNHEY, CDR2 SVGAGI. The CDR3 sequence is 13 residues long. The CDR3, as DNA: TGTGCCAGCAGTTTCGCGCTTAACACTGAAGCTTTCTTT. Protein: CASSFALNTEAFF.

The chain couples TRBV4-3 to TRBJ2-6, with D tentatively TRBD1 (5 bases). This CDR3 region has 17 residues. Trimming left V 0 bases short and J 0 bases short, with 9 bases between. Germline CDR1 LGHNA, CDR2 YSLEER. The CDR3 region is CASSQDGGHSGANVLTF. Written as DNA, the CDR3 is TGCGCCAGCAGCCAAGATGGCGGACACTCTGGGGCCAACGTCCTGACTTTC.

The chain carries TRBV19 and TRBJ2-3; no clear D. There are 12 residues in the CDR3. V shed 5 bases and J shed 4 bases, with 7 bases lying between them. The germline V gene has CDR1 LNHDA and CDR2 SQIVND (reference sequence). CDR3 residues: CASSLPPDTQYF. The CDR3 nucleotides read TGTGCCAGTAGTCTCCCTCCAGATACGCAGTATTTT.

This clone was seen only once. This rearrangement joins TRBV4-1 to TRBJ2-3; D is unclear. Germline-derived CDR1 and CDR2 are MGHRA and YSYEKL. Deletions cut 4 bases from V and 10 bases from J, with 12 bases between. The CDR3 spans 12 residues. CDR3 nucleotides: TGCGCCAGCAGCCGACTCCTCGGAGCGCAGTATTTT. It is translated as CASSRLLGAQYF.

A note on this clone: The same CDR3 can be traced to other DNA sequences in this sample. The chain joins TRBV27 to TRBJ2-7; D might be TRBD1 (5 bases). From germline, CDR1 is MNHEY and CDR2 SMNVEV (reference sequence). The CDR3 consists of 13 residues. V shed 2 bases and J shed 3 bases, with 8 bases lying between them. The CDR3 reads CASSLTGSYEQYF. The CDR3 DNA reads as TGTGCCAGCAGTTTAACAGGAAGCTACGAGCAGTACTTC.

V is TRBV6-5 and J is TRBJ1-2; the match to TRBD1 covers 8 bases. The CDR3 runs 14 residues. The trim removed 6 bases at V and 4 bases at J, leaving 7 bases unmatched. The germline gives CDR1 MNHEY, CDR2 SVGAGI. CDR3 sequence reads: CASSYRQGTYGYTF. CDR3 coding DNA: TGTGCCAGCAGCTATCGACAGGGGACCTATGGCTACACCTTC.

The J gene is TRBJ2-3, the V gene TRBV13, with 7 bases matching TRBD1. V gave up 5 bases and J gave up 2 bases; unmatched junction bases: 7. CDR3 size: 15 residues. CDR1 is PRHDT, CDR2 FYEKMQ, per germline (reference sequence). The CDR3: CASSHRTGSTDTQYF. CDR3 bases: TGTGCCAGCAGCCATCGGACAGGCTCCACAGATACGCAGTATTTT. The complete variable domain, with remaining parts taken from reference TRBV13 and TRBJ2-3, reads AAGVIQSPRHLIKEKRETATLKCYPIPRHDTVYWYQQGPGQDPQFLISFYEKMQSDKGSIPDRFSAQQFSDYHSELNMSSLELGDSALYFCASSHRTGSTDTQYFGPGTRLTVL.

The chain joins TRBV6-1 to TRBJ2-5, with 11 nucleotides matching TRBD1. The CDR3 is 15 residues long. J was trimmed by 4 bases and V by 0 bases; bases with no gene match: 1. Germline CDR1 is MNHNS and CDR2 is SASEGT. For the CDR3, the DNA is TGTGCCAGCAGTGAAGCGGACAGGGGGCGAGAGACCCAGTACTTC. Its translation: CASSEADRGRETQYF.